The sequence of this T cell receptor (beta chain) was determined in a study of cytomegalovirus exposure and HLA in healthy donors. Vbeta (60) and Jbeta (13) primers were used in the PCR. Produced via immunoSEQ multiplex PCR; TCRdb's table is partial and in-frame only. The data hold around 220,000 clones, with 75% to 80% observed a single time. Only a few counts were recorded for this clone. It was healthy bone marrow donors who served as donors. Although they were nominally healthy when sampled, donors likely had unrecorded immune exposures. Trimming took 4 bases from V and 2 from J; bases not matched to a gene: 4. This CDR3 region has 14 residues. In germline, CDR1 is SNHLY, CDR2 FYNNEI.

Sequencing input: PBMCs. The rearrangement uses TRBV2 and TRBJ2-5, with 7 bases that match TRBD2. The receptor was derived from a man aged 18 to 30 in good health and CMV-seronegative. This CDR3 reads CASSANGGQETQYF. In nucleotides, the CDR3 is TGTGCCAGCAGTGCCAACGGGGGGCAAGAGACCCAGTACTTC.